The clone carrying this T cell receptor (beta chain) showed up just a few times. Antigen specificity is unknown. Other DNA sequences in the same sample also yield this CDR3. TCRdb keeps only in-frame clones here, not all; method: immunoSEQ multiplex PCR. This set yields about 39,000 clones and no singletons; the top ten hold approximately 4.9%. The CDR3 length is 18 residues. The ends were cut back, 0 bases at V and 0 bases at J, with 18 bases in the middle. The data were taken from a study of T cells after posttransplantation cyclophosphamide. Study conclusions and caveats: Recipient CMV seropositivity and CMV reactivation strongly tracked TRB clonality. Tissue-infiltrating T cells from skin or gut overlapped little with blood T cells. Donor-recipient repertoire similarity was low at 1-2 months, rising over year one.

Peripheral blood was collected from the related graft donor on the marrow donation day. The chain couples TRBV6-7 to TRBJ2-7, with a tentative D call TRBD1 (5 bases). TRBV6-7 is marked as an open reading frame, function uncertain. The sequence came from a woman aged 45-65 years in good health and a related stem cell transplant donor. The source material was PBMCs. CDR3 sequence reads: CASSYSEHAGRSSYEQYF. CDR3 nucleotides: TGTGCCAGCAGTTACTCGGAACATGCAGGGCGCAGCTCCTACGAGCAGTACTTC.